Reported below is one T cell receptor (beta chain). The sample originates from a study of blood T cell repertoires in COVID-19. The CDR3 sequence is 13 residues long. V shed 4 bases and J shed 10 bases, with 12 bases lying between them. The germline CDR1 and CDR2 sequences are SGHNT and YYREEE (reference sequence). The method was immunoSEQ multiplex PCR; TCRdb's version includes in-frame clones alone and lacks a portion of them. The table lists about 370,000 clones, approximately 87% of them singletons. This chain joins TRBV5-4 and TRBJ1-6; no clear D gene. Sequenced sample: peripheral blood. The origin of this receptor is a woman aged 25 to 39 with COVID-19, enrolled during active disease. The CDR3 sequence is CASSSIEFSPLHF. The CDR3 region has the DNA TGTGCCAGCAGCAGCATCGAATTCTCACCCCTCCACTTT.